The next 17 T cell receptor beta chains were all read from a single sample in a study of metastatic and nonmetastatic thyroid tumors. No treatment had been given to any patient before thyroid surgery. Via MiXCR, TCRdb re-called the PCR reads. Counted here are 20,000 or so clones, approximately 32% occurring once; the ten biggest clones make up 20% to 25%. The specimen sequenced was adjacent normal tissue. These TCRs come from a female donor with papillary thyroid cancer or a benign thyroid nodule (not recorded which). Some clones in this sample may be carry-over from other donors' samples.

The V call is TRBV20-1, the J call TRBJ2-2; 8 positions agree with TRBD2. The V gene's germline CDR1 is DFQATT and CDR2 SNEGSKA (reference sequence). The CDR3 extends over 13 amino acids. Trimming took 3 bases from V and 4 from J; bases not matched to a gene: 1. In DNA, the CDR3 is TGCAGTGCTAGCGGGGGGGCCACCGGGGAGCTGTTTTTT. Protein sequence: CSASGGATGELFF.

This clone qualifies as medium-sized. The rearrangement links TRBV11-2 to TRBJ1-6; 11 nucleotides match TRBD1. The CDR3 length is 14 residues. V shed 6 bases, J shed 9 bases, and the junction held 4 bases outside the gene matches. Germline V gives CDR1 SGHAT, CDR2 FQNNGV. This chain's CDR3 is CASSLGQGASPLHF. CDR3 nucleotide sequence: TGTGCCAGCAGTCTTGGACAGGGGGCTTCACCCCTCCACTTT.

This clone is termed medium-sized. V gene TRBV6-1 combines with J gene TRBJ2-3, with D possibly TRBD1 on 5 matching bases. The CDR3 totals 12 residues. With 3 bases removed from V and 4 bases from J, the gap between germline ends came to 5 bases. The germline gives CDR1 MNHNS, CDR2 SASEGT. CDR3 loop: CASSDRADTQYF. The CDR3 bases are TGTGCCAGCAGTGACAGGGCAGATACGCAGTATTTT.

This clone is medium-sized by share. The chain joins TRBV27 to TRBJ1-6; 8 positions match TRBD1. The CDR3 runs 16 residues. The ends lost 5 bases at V and 9 bases at J; junction bases unmatched: 12. Germline V gene lookup returns CDR1 MNHEY and CDR2 SMNVEV (reference sequence). The CDR3 DNA follows: TGTGCCAGCAGTATCGGGACAGGATCCCCCGCTTCACCCCTCCACTTT. The encoded protein is CASSIGTGSPASPLHF.

The chain couples TRBV7-2 to TRBJ2-3, with TRBD2 matching 11 bases. From germline, CDR1 is SGHTA and CDR2 FQGNSA. Germline trimming cut 5 bases from V and 4 bases from J; bases unmatched to any gene: 2. CDR3 length equals 14 residues. In nucleotides, the CDR3 is TGTGCCAGCAGCCTACTAGCGGGAGCAGATACGCAGTATTTT. Encoded protein: CASSLLAGADTQYF.

Ten or more counts support this clone. V and J are TRBV3-1 and TRBJ2-1; D not resolved. The V and J ends lost 1 base and 0 bases respectively, with 7 bases between them. The CDR3 has 15 amino acids. Germline loops: CDR1 LGHDT, CDR2 YNNKEL (reference sequence). CDR3: CASSQGSSSYNEQFF. In nucleotides, the CDR3 is TGTGCCAGCAGCCAAGGCAGCAGCTCCTACAATGAGCAGTTCTTC.

Sample share makes this clone medium-sized. Different DNA sequences within this sample yield the same CDR3. The V and J genes are TRBV28 and TRBJ1-5; 9 bases align to TRBD1. The germline gives CDR1 MDHEN, CDR2 SYDVKM. The CDR3 covers 14 residues. With 6 bases clipped from V and 4 bases from J, the junction kept 4 bases outside the gene matches. The CDR3 bases are TGTGCCAGCAGCTGGACAGGGGAAAATCAGCCCCAGCATTTT. It encodes CASSWTGENQPQHF.

The chain is built from TRBV7-3 and TRBJ2-7, with 9 bases matching TRBD2. V lost 5 bases, J lost 5 bases, and 7 bases stayed unmatched. The CDR3 is 14 amino acids. The germline gives CDR1 SGHTA, CDR2 FQGTGA. The CDR3 bases are TGTGCCAGCAGCCCGGGACTAGCCGCGGACGAGCAGTACTTC. Its protein is CASSPGLAADEQYF.

This chain joins TRBV4-2 and TRBJ2-3, with 9 bases aligning to TRBD2. Germline V gene data show CDR1 as LGHNA and CDR2 as YNFKEQ. V lost 2 bases to trimming and J lost 4 bases; unmatched junction nucleotides: 7. This CDR3 comprises 16 residues. The DNA for the CDR3 is TGTGCCAGCAGCCAAAGGACAGCGGGAGGCTCAGATACGCAGTATTTT. It yields the protein CASSQRTAGGSDTQYF.

The chain recombines TRBV6-2 or TRBV6-3 with TRBJ1-1, with 8 bases identical to TRBD1. CDR1 and CDR2 (germline): MNHEY, SVGEGT. This CDR3 is 17 amino acids long. V shed 2 bases and J 4 bases; nucleotides not matched to a gene: 12. The CDR3 region has the DNA TGTGCCAGCAGTTACCTCAGGGGGCTGGGTGGAGGCACTGAAGCTTTCTTT. This translates into CASSYLRGLGGGTEAFF.

In its sample, this clone was seen a few times. The chain couples TRBV6-1 to TRBJ2-2, with D uncertain. Germline CDR1 is MNHNS and CDR2 is SASEGT. The CDR3 totals 14 residues. Trimming pared 0 bases from V and 1 base from J, leaving 3 bases between. This CDR3 reads CASSEAGNTGELFF. The DNA of the CDR3 is TGTGCCAGCAGTGAAGCAGGGAACACCGGGGAGCTGTTTTTT.

In this sample, this clone turned up a few times. The gene calls are TRBV6-1 and TRBJ2-7, with 13 bases fitting TRBD2. The germline V gene has CDR1 MNHNS and CDR2 SASEGT. The CDR3 sequence is 16 residues long. The trim removed 4 bases at V and 2 bases at J, leaving 5 bases unmatched. The CDR3 nucleotides are TGTGCCAGCAGTGGTCCCACTAGCGGGAGGGCCTACGAGCAGTACTTC. Encoded protein: CASSGPTSGRAYEQYF.

This sequence joins TRBV6-1 and TRBJ2-6; D uncertain. Trimming shortened V by 2 bases and J by 0 bases, and 8 bases separated the two germline ends. The CDR3 sequence is 16 residues long. The germline V gene encodes CDR1 MNHNS and CDR2 SASEGT. The CDR3 reads CASSEQDSSGANVLTF. In nucleotides, the CDR3 is TGTGCCAGCAGTGAACAGGATTCCTCTGGGGCCAACGTCCTGACTTTC.

V usage is TRBV7-6 and J usage is TRBJ2-7, with D unclear. Germline V gene data show CDR1 as SGHVS and CDR2 as FNYEAQ. The CDR3 covers 15 residues. V lost 5 bases and J 3 bases, leaving 17 bases between the germline ends. CDR3 sequence (DNA): TGTGCCAGCAGCCAAGAGATGACACGGAGCTACGAGCAGTACTTC. Amino acid sequence: CASSQEMTRSYEQYF.

This clone has more than one count but fewer than ten. At one of its ends the junction is not consistent with the germline gene, which may arise from a read error. This chain links TRBV6-1 with TRBJ1-2; D ambiguous. The CDR3 is 12 amino acids. From germline, CDR1 is MNHNS and CDR2 SASEGT. The CDR3 here is CASSEVFYGYTF. CDR3 coding DNA: TGTGCCAGCAGCGAAGTCTTCTATGGCTACACCTTC.

Concerning this clone: The junction shows a germline mismatch at one end, possibly a read error. This chain connects TRBV6-1 to TRBJ2-2; the D is unclear. Germline lookup yields CDR1 MNHNS and CDR2 SASEGT. This CDR3 has 13 residues. CDR3 region: CASIEKYTGELFF. The CDR3 DNA is TGTGCCAGCATTGAAAAGTACACCGGGGAGCTGTTTTTT.

The chain employs TRBV20-1 and TRBJ2-3; the D gene is possibly TRBD2 (6 bases). Germline V gene sequence: CDR1 DFQATT, CDR2 SNEGSKA (reference sequence). V dropped 0 bases and J dropped 5 bases, with 12 bases sitting between them. The length of the CDR3 is 14 residues. The CDR3 DNA follows: TGCAGTGCTAGAGATCGGTTGGGGGGAGATACGCAGTATTTT. Translated, it gives CSARDRLGGDTQYF.